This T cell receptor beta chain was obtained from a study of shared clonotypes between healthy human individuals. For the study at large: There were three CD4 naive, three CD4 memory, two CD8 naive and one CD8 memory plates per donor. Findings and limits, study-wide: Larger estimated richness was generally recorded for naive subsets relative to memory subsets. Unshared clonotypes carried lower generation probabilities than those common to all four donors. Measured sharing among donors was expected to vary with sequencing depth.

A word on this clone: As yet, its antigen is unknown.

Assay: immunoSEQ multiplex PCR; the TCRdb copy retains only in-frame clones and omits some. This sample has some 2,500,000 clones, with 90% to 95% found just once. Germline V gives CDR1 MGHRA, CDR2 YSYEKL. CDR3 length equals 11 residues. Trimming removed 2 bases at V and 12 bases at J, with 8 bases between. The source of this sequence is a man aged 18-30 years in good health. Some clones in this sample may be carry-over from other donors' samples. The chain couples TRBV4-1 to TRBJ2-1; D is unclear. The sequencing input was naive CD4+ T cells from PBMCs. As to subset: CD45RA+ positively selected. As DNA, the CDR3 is TGCGCCAGCAGCCAATCGAGGCGGCAGTTCTTC. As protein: CASSQSRRQFF.